The sequence of this T cell receptor (beta chain) was determined in a study of cytomegalovirus exposure and HLA in healthy donors. Notes on the study in general: TCR beta chains numbering more than 150 were designated cytomegalovirus-associated.

Germline CDR1 and CDR2: LGHNA and YSLEER. V lost 0 bases to trimming and J lost 6 bases; unmatched junction nucleotides: 2. The CDR3 totals 13 residues. Researchers ran the PCR with 60 Vbeta and 13 Jbeta primers. Data came from immunoSEQ multiplex PCR; TCRdb stores just in-frame clones and leaves some out. The sample records roughly 130,000 clones, more than 60% being singletons. Remarks on this clone: Its target is not known.

The sample consisted of PBMCs. The clonotype was recovered from a woman between 35 and 50 years old in good health and CMV-seropositive. V and J are TRBV4-3 and TRBJ2-7; 7 bases agree with TRBD1. CDR3 in amino acids: CASSQDPGGEQYF. In nucleotides, the CDR3 is TGCGCCAGCAGCCAAGATCCAGGGGGCGAGCAGTACTTC.